This T cell receptor (beta chain) was retrieved from a study of T-cell reconstitution after alpha-beta-depleted transplantation in children. Study-level findings and limits: One year after transplant, T-cell counts and diversity came mostly from newly produced T cells.

This clonotype appeared many times. Its antigen remains unknown. Construction of the TCRbeta library involved unique molecular identifiers. TCRdb re-called the PCR reads with MiXCR, one entry per CDR3 protein. The sample carries under 300,000 distinct CDR3 sequences, about 9.9% recorded once. Germline loops: CDR1 MDHEN, CDR2 SYDVKM. With 6 bases removed from V and 5 bases from J, the gap between germline ends came to 13 bases. The length of the CDR3 is 14 residues. The sequencing here drew on peripheral blood, taken 180 days after TCRalphabeta/CD19-depleted stem cell transplant. The chain couples TRBV28 to TRBJ2-2, with a weak D call TRBD2 (5 bases). The clonotype was recovered from a male patient between 2 and 10 years old who had a stem cell transplant for chronic granulomatous disease, so the T cells may come from the graft donor. The CDR3, as DNA: TGTGCCAGCAGCATAGGACTGAAGACCGGGGAGCTGTTTTTT. Its translation: CASSIGLKTGELFF.